The sequence of this T cell receptor (beta chain) was determined in a study of blood T cell repertoires in COVID-19. Authors' processing steps: How many nucleated cells were present was estimated from reference gene primer amplification. This table comes from immunoSEQ multiplex PCR, and its TCRdb copy is limited to in-frame clones, with some not included. D and trimming were read from the DNA, whereas the V and J calls and clone size are those reported in that table. Of tens of thousands of clones listed, about 87% are singletons. The trim removed 3 bases at V and 1 base at J, leaving 9 bases unmatched. The CDR3 sequence is 17 residues long. Germline CDR1 reads DFQATT; CDR2 reads SNEGSKA (reference sequence).

Sequenced sample: peripheral blood. This clonotype was obtained from a man aged 40-50 years with acute or convalescent COVID-19. The gene calls are TRBV20-1 and TRBJ2-1, with TRBD2 matching over 10 bases. The CDR3 loop reads CSASPSGSLMSYNEQFF. CDR3 bases: TGCAGTGCTAGTCCTAGCGGGAGTCTCATGTCCTACAATGAGCAGTTCTTC.